This T cell receptor (beta chain) was found in a study of neurological immune-mediated disorders. This clonotype was seen only a few times. Its target is unknown. The CDR3 totals 14 residues. Germline V gene data show CDR1 as DFQATT and CDR2 as SNEGSKA (reference sequence). V dropped 0 bases and J dropped 4 bases, with 13 bases sitting between them. TCRdb redid the calling of the 5' RACE reads with MiXCR, one entry per CDR3 protein. The sample holds over 60,000 distinct CDR3 sequences, roughly 5% seen once. Study findings and constraints: Private repertoires in all groups were suggested by the finding that expanded clones across subjects shared no CDR3 amino acid sequences. One related-CDR3 cluster, identified by phylogenetic grouping, held the repertoires of 18 of 34 multiple sclerosis patients and was a possible signature. The level of TCR clonal expansion was highest in patients with HTLV-1-associated myelopathy and lowest in multiple sclerosis, where it fell below the level seen in healthy controls. There was no association between the multiple sclerosis repertoire cluster and any clinical or MRI feature.

The receptor comes from a woman in her 30s with multiple sclerosis. The V and J genes are TRBV20-1 and TRBJ2-7, with D uncertain. The sequenced sample was PBMCs. The CDR3 spells CSARDPERAYEQYF. DNA of the CDR3: TGCAGTGCTAGAGATCCGGAAAGGGCTTACGAGCAGTACTTC.